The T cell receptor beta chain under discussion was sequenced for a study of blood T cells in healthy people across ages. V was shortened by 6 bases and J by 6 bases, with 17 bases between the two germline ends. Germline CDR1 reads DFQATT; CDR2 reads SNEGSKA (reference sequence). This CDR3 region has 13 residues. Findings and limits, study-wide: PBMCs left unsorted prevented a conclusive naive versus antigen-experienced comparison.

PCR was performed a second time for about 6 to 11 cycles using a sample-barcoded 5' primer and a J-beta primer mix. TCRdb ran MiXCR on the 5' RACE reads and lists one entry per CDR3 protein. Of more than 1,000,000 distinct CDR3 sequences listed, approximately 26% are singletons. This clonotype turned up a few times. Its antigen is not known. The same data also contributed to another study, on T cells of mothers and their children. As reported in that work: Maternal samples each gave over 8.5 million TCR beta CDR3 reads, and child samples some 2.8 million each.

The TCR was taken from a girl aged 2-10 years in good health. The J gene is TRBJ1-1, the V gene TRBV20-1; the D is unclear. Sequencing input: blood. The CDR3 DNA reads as TGCAGTGCCGTCGGACCTGGCGGGGCTGAAGCTTTCTTT. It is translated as CSAVGPGGAEAFF.